This T cell receptor (beta chain) was documented in a study of vaccination effects on CD4 cells after COVID-19. Study-level points and caveats: The vaccine-induced clones of healthy vaccinees included only 1 of 255 that cross-reacted with common cold coronaviruses.

This clone was seen only a few times. Its antigen remains unknown. TCRdb's table, derived via immunoSEQ multiplex PCR, lists solely in-frame clones and lacks some. This repertoire shows roughly 41,000 clones, 66% found once; its top ten account for about 16%. Sequencing followed a ViraFEST assay step that expanded antigen-specific CD4+ T cells with viral peptide pools. Scientists isolated CD4+ T cells after a roughly ten-day culture period ended. According to the study, vaccine recipients showed no prior SARS-CoV-2 infection and negative nucleocapsid antibodies. Half-medium changes using IL-2 medium occurred on days 3 and 7. The CDR3 is 15 amino acids. J gave up 4 bases and V 3 bases, and 3 bases lay outside the gene matches. Germline-derived CDR1 and CDR2 are MGHRA and YSYEKL.

J is TRBJ2-1 and V is TRBV4-1; 10 nucleotides line up with TRBD2. The receptor's source is a human donor who received a COVID-19 vaccine. The starting material was CD4+ T cells from PBMCs cultured with HCoV-OC43 spike peptides, obtained before COVID-19 vaccination. Subset of the sample: HCoV-OC43 spike overlapping peptide pool stimulation. Here the CDR3 reads CASSQSSGSYNEQFF. In nucleotides, the CDR3 is TGCGCCAGCAGCCAGTCTAGCGGGAGTTACAATGAGCAGTTCTTC.